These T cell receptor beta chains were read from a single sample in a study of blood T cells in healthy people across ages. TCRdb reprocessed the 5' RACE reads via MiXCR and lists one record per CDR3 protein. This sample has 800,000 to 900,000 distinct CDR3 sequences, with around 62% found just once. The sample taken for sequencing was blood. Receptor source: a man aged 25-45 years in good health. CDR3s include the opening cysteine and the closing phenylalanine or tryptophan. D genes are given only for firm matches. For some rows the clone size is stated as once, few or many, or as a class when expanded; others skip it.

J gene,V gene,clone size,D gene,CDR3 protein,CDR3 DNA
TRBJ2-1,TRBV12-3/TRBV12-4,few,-,CASSWGGHNEQFF,TGTGCCAGCAGTTGGGGGGGGCACAATGAGCAGTTCTTC
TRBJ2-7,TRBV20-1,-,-,CSARRGQTYEQYF,TGCAGTGCTAGGAGGGGCCAAACCTACGAGCAGTACTTC
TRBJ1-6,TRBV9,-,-,CASSVAGQHLHF,TGTGCCAGCAGCGTAGCTGGGCAGCACCTCCACTTT
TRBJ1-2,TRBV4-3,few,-,CASSQEGGVVIRGYTF,TGCGCCAGCAGCCAAGAAGGGGGTGTTGTGATACGTGGCTACACCTTC
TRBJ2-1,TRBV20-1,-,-,CSARDRPLDYYNEQFF,TGCAGTGCTAGAGATAGGCCCCTAGATTACTACAATGAGCAGTTCTTC
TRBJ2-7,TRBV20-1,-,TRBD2,CSASPGVAGVYEQYF,TGCAGTGCTAGCCCCGGGGTAGCGGGGGTTTACGAGCAGTACTTC
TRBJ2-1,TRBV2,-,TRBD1,CASSQQGAANEQFF,TGTGCCAGCAGCCAACAGGGGGCCGCGAATGAGCAGTTCTTC
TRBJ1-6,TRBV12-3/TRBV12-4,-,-,CASSVNNSPLHF,TGTGCCAGCAGTGTAAATAATTCACCCCTCCACTTT
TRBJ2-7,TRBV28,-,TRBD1,CASSFLGTGIYEQYF,TGTGCCAGCAGTTTTCTGGGGACAGGGATCTACGAGCAGTACTTC
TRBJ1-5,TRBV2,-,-,CASSVSISNQPQHF,TGTGCCAGCAGTGTATCGATCAGCAATCAGCCCCAGCATTTT
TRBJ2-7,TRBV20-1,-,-,CSAPRGTSISYEQYF,TGCAGTGCCCCTCGGGGGACTTCAATCTCCTACGAGCAGTACTTC
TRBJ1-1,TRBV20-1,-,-,CSARDPANTEAFF,TGCAGTGCTAGAGATCCGGCGAACACTGAAGCTTTCTTT
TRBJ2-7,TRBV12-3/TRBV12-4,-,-,CASVQGASYEQYF,TGTGCCAGCGTCCAAGGGGCGTCCTACGAGCAGTACTTC
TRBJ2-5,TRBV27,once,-,CASSRQRKVFLDGDLQETQYF,TGTGCCAGCAGTAGACAGCGAAAGGTCTTTCTTGACGGGGACCTCCAAGAGACCCAGTACTTC
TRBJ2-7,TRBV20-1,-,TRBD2,CSARDTMRGWYYEQYF,TGCAGTGCTAGAGATACAATGCGGGGGTGGTATTACGAGCAGTACTTC
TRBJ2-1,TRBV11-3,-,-,CASSLEAGSSYNEQFF,TGTGCCAGCAGCTTAGAAGCCGGGAGCTCCTACAATGAGCAGTTCTTC
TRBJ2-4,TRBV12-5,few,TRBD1,CASAPGQQNIQYF,TGTGCTAGTGCCCCGGGACAGCAAAACATTCAGTACTTC
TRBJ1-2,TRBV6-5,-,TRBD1,CASSPPGQGAYGYTF,TGTGCCAGCAGTCCACCGGGACAGGGGGCCTATGGCTACACCTTC
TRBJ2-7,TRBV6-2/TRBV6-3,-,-,CATHLGIRRSYEQYF,TGTGCCACCCATCTGGGAATCAGGAGGTCCTACGAGCAGTACTTC
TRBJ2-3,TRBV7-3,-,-,CASSLNSPTSTDTQYF,TGTGCCAGCAGCTTAAACAGCCCGACCAGCACAGATACGCAGTATTTT
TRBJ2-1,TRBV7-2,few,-,CASSTQGSGNEQFF,TGTGCCAGCAGCACCCAGGGATCCGGGAATGAGCAGTTCTTC
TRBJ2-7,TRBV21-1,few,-,CASLGGTGTYEQYF,TGTGCCAGCCTGGGTGGGACAGGGACCTACGAGCAGTACTTC
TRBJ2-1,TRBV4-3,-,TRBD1,CASSQGPGTGGNEQFF,TGCGCCAGCAGCCAAGGCCCCGGGACAGGGGGGAATGAGCAGTTCTTC
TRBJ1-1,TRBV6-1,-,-,CATGGALRNTEAFF,TGTGCCACGGGAGGGGCTTTGAGGAACACTGAAGCTTTCTTT
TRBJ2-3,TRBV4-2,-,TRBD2,CASSQDGAGGMDTQYF,TGTGCCAGCAGCCAAGACGGCGCGGGGGGTATGGATACGCAGTATTTT
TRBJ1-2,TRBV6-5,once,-,CASRGLYYGYTF,TGTGCCAGCAGGGGCCTCTACTATGGCTACACCTTC
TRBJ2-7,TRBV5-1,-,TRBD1,CASSSNRDRGGYEQYF,TGCGCCAGCAGCTCTAATCGGGACAGGGGAGGCTACGAGCAGTACTTC
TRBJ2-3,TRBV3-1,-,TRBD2,CASSPAVRLAGGLSRDTQYF,TGTGCCAGCAGCCCAGCGGTCCGACTAGCGGGGGGGCTTAGTAGAGATACGCAGTATTTT
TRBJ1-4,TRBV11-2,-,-,CASSQNRATNEKLFF,TGTGCCAGCAGTCAAAACAGGGCAACTAATGAAAAACTGTTTTTT
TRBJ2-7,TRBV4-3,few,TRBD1,CASSQEGGTDEQYF,TGCGCCAGCAGCCAAGAAGGTGGGACAGACGAGCAGTACTTC
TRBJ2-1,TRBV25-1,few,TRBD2,CASSELGGLAGGEQFF,TGTGCCAGCAGTGAACTGGGGGGACTAGCGGGGGGTGAGCAGTTCTTC
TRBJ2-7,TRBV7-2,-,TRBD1,CASSYQTGAYEQYF,TGTGCCAGCAGCTACCAGACAGGGGCCTACGAGCAGTACTTC
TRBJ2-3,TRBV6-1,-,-,CALRTTTRDTQYF,TGTGCCCTTCGGACCACCACGAGGGATACGCAGTATTTT
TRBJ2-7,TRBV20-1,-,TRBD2,CSARDTPWGGSYEQYF,TGCAGTGCTAGAGATACGCCCTGGGGAGGGTCTTACGAGCAGTACTTC
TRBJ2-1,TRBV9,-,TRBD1,CASSVGGQGGVGEQFF,TGTGCCAGCAGCGTAGGGGGACAGGGAGGTGTTGGTGAGCAGTTCTTC
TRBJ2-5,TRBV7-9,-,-,CASSLSLSQTQYF,TGTGCCAGCAGCTTATCCCTCAGCCAGACCCAGTACTTC
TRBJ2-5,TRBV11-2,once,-,CASSLAGSLGQETQYF,TGTGCCAGCAGCTTAGCGGGGAGTTTGGGCCAAGAGACCCAGTACTTC
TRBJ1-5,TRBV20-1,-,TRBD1,CSALPGQGYQPQHF,TGCAGTGCTTTACCGGGACAGGGCTACCAGCCCCAGCATTTT
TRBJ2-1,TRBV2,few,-,CASSAGPTIDINEQFF,TGTGCCAGCAGTGCAGGCCCTACCATTGACATCAATGAGCAGTTCTTC
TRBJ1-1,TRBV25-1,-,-,CASSVDGHLEAFF,TGTGCCAGCAGTGTCGATGGACACCTTGAAGCTTTCTTT
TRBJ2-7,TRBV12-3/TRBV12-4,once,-,CASSSRTGGYERYF,TGTGCCAGCAGTTCCCGGACCGGGGGCTACGAGCGGTACTTC
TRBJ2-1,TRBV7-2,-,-,CASSLAQIYNEQFF,TGTGCCAGCAGCTTAGCCCAGATCTACAATGAGCAGTTCTTC
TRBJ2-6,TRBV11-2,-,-,CASSSDSFGANVLTF,TGTGCCAGCAGCTCCGACAGTTTTGGGGCCAACGTCCTGACTTTC
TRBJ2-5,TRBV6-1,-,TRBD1,CARTDRDHGDRGRETQYF,TGTGCCAGGACCGACAGGGACCACGGGGACAGGGGTAGAGAGACCCAGTACTTC
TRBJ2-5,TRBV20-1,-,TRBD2,CSARVGRGGRAETQYF,TGCAGTGCTAGAGTTGGGCGGGGGGGAAGGGCGGAGACCCAGTACTTC
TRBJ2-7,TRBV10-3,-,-,CAISDNTGEQYF,TGTGCCATCAGTGACAATACGGGAGAGCAGTACTTC
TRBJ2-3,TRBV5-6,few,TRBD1,CASSPGTGDGTDTQYF,TGTGCCAGCAGTCCCGGGACAGGGGATGGGACAGATACGCAGTATTTT
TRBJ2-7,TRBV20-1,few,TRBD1,CSAWDRVAYEQYF,TGCAGTGCTTGGGACAGGGTGGCCTACGAGCAGTACTTC
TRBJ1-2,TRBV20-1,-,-,CSASPGRANYGYTF,TGCAGTGCTAGCCCGGGACGGGCGAACTATGGCTACACCTTC